A selection of T cell receptor beta chains follows, all from one sample in a study of T-cell reconstitution after alpha-beta-depleted transplantation in children. TCRdb fed the PCR reads into MiXCR, producing one record per CDR3 protein. The table includes hundreds of thousands of distinct CDR3 sequences, 15% to 20% detected once. Material: PBMCs from the stem cell graft donor, obtained from the stem cell graft. These receptors were taken from a human donor who donated a stem cell graft to a child with acute myeloid leukemia. Each CDR3 is given with its conserved first and last residue. Each record gives: J gene, V gene, clone size, D gene, CDR3 DNA, CDR3 protein. D genes are given only for firm matches. Size tells how often a clone was seen (once, few, many) or the class of an expanded clone, and some rows leave it out.

TRBJ1-1 | TRBV25-1 | few | . | TGTGCCAGCAGTGAATATGGGGGGAAGTACACTGAAGCTTTCTTT | CASSEYGGKYTEAFF
TRBJ1-2 | TRBV7-9 | few | . | TGTGCCAGCAGCTCCCAGAGCCCGTATGGCTACACCTTC | CASSSQSPYGYTF
TRBJ1-6 | TRBV4-1 | once | . | TGCGCCAGCAGCCAAGTCGTAAGGGTCTCAGTCCACTTT | CASSQVVRVSVHF
TRBJ1-4 | TRBV7-2 | few | TRBD1 | TGTGCCAGCAGCTTCGGGACAGGGTCGGGGGAAAAACTGTTTTTT | CASSFGTGSGEKLFF
TRBJ2-7 | TRBV20-1 | . | . | TGCAGTGCCCACGGACAGTCCACCTACGAGCAGTACTTC | CSAHGQSTYEQYF
TRBJ2-7 | TRBV29-1 | many | TRBD1 | TGCAGCGCTTTTGACAGGGCACTCTACGAGCAGTACTTC | CSAFDRALYEQYF
TRBJ1-2 | TRBV18 | few | TRBD1 | TGTGCCAGCTCCCCCGGACAGGGGGCGAATGGCTACACCTTC | CASSPGQGANGYTF
TRBJ1-1 | TRBV11-1 | . | . | TGTGCCAGCAGCTTAGAAATTAAGGAAGGGTCGGCTTTCTTT | CASSLEIKEGSAFF
TRBJ2-3 | TRBV5-1 | . | TRBD1 | TGCGCCAGCAGCGTTCGACAGGGAGGCACAGATACGCAGTATTTT | CASSVRQGGTDTQYF
TRBJ1-1 | TRBV5-1 | . | . | TGCGCCAGCAGCTCGGGACGAGACCCGAACACTGAAGCTTTCTTT | CASSSGRDPNTEAFF
TRBJ2-5 | TRBV24-1 | . | . | TGTGCCACCAGTGATTTGCAAGAGGGCAGCCAAGAGACCCAGTACTTC | CATSDLQEGSQETQYF
TRBJ2-3 | TRBV18 | few | . | TGTGCCAGCTCCCCCGTGGGACCCCCCACAGATACGCAGTATTTT | CASSPVGPPTDTQYF
TRBJ1-2 | TRBV20-1 | . | . | TGCAGTGCTCCCCCGGAGTTGGGAGGGGAAAACTATGGCTACACCTTC | CSAPPELGGENYGYTF
TRBJ1-1 | TRBV18 | . | TRBD1 | TGTGCCAGCTCCCTGACAGGGTTGCCTGAAGCTTTCTTT | CASSLTGLPEAFF
TRBJ2-1 | TRBV6-4 | many | TRBD2 | TGTGCCAGCAGTGACCCTAGCGGGGGGGCCAATGAGCAGTTCTTC | CASSDPSGGANEQFF
TRBJ2-1 | TRBV20-1 | . | TRBD2 | TGCAGTGCTAGAGATTTGGCTAGCGGGGCCTACAATGAGCAGTTCTTC | CSARDLASGAYNEQFF
TRBJ1-1 | TRBV19 | . | TRBD1 | TGTGCCAGTACGGCTGGACAGGGGTTCACTGAAGCTTTCTTT | CASTAGQGFTEAFF
TRBJ2-6 | TRBV29-1 | many | . | TGCAGCGCCACGGACAACTCTGGGGCCAACGTCCTGACTTTC | CSATDNSGANVLTF
TRBJ2-7 | TRBV6-2/TRBV6-3 | few | TRBD1 | TGTGCCAGCAGGCCCACAGGGACAGCCTACGAGCAGTACTTC | CASRPTGTAYEQYF
TRBJ2-7 | TRBV5-6 | . | . | TGTGCCAGCAGGGGTGGAGGGTTCCACGAGCAGTACTTC | CASRGGGFHEQYF
TRBJ2-1 | TRBV20-1 | many | . | TGCAGTGCTCCTTTGGGCGGCAGGAGATTCAACAATGAGCAGTTCTTC | CSAPLGGRRFNNEQFF
TRBJ2-3 | TRBV7-2 | . | . | TGTGCCAGCAGCTTAGGACAGAGACTTACAGATACGCAGTATTTT | CASSLGQRLTDTQYF
TRBJ1-5 | TRBV12-3/TRBV12-4 | . | . | TGTGCCAGCAGTTTAGGGGGGCGAAATAGCAATCAGCCCCAGCATTTT | CASSLGGRNSNQPQHF
TRBJ2-2 | TRBV20-1 | . | TRBD1 | TGCAGTGCTTATCCACAGGGGCCCAACACCGGGGAGCTGTTTTTT | CSAYPQGPNTGELFF
TRBJ2-1 | TRBV11-2 | few | TRBD2 | TGTGCCAGCAGCTTAGATCTAGCGGGGGATAGGAATGAGCAGTTCTTC | CASSLDLAGDRNEQFF
TRBJ2-7 | TRBV7-9 | many | . | TGTGCCAGCAGCTTAATTCAGGGCTACGAGCAGTACTTC | CASSLIQGYEQYF
TRBJ1-4 | TRBV20-1 | many | . | TGCAGTGCTAGAGAAAGTGGACACCCTACTCGAGCTAATGAAAAACTGTTTTTT | CSARESGHPTRANEKLFF
TRBJ2-4 | TRBV5-1 | . | TRBD1 | TGCGCCAGCAGCGTGACAGGGGTCGTGGACATTCAGTACTTC | CASSVTGVVDIQYF
TRBJ1-5 | TRBV6-5 | . | . | TGTGCCAGCAGTTACGGAGGGGGACCCCCCGGTCAGCCCCAGCATTTT | CASSYGGGPPGQPQHF
TRBJ2-2 | TRBV15 | few | . | TGTGCCACCAGCAGTCCACTAGGAGCTAGAGGTTCCGGGGAGCTGTTTTTT | CATSSPLGARGSGELFF
TRBJ2-5 | TRBV5-1 | . | TRBD1 | TGCGCCAGCAGCTCACTACAGGGGGCGCAGGAGACCCAGTACTTC | CASSSLQGAQETQYF
TRBJ2-3 | TRBV5-5 | few | TRBD1 | TGTGCCAGCAGCCTATGGACAGGGGTCGGGGCAGATACGCAGTATTTT | CASSLWTGVGADTQYF
TRBJ2-5 | TRBV15 | . | TRBD2 | TGTGCCACCAGCCCGGGACTATTTCAAGAGACCCAGTACTTC | CATSPGLFQETQYF
TRBJ1-1 | TRBV7-9 | . | . | TGTGCCAGCAGCTCCCCGGGGGGAGAAAACACTGAAGCTTTCTTT | CASSSPGGENTEAFF
TRBJ1-1 | TRBV29-1 | many | . | TGCAGCGTTGTACCCGGGTTGGGGAACACTGAAGCTTTCTTT | CSVVPGLGNTEAFF
TRBJ2-2 | TRBV5-1 | . | . | TGCGCCAGCAGCGCCGGGACAAAGAACACCGGGGAGCTGTTTTTT | CASSAGTKNTGELFF
TRBJ2-7 | TRBV9 | . | TRBD1 | TGTGCCAGCAGCGTAGGGGGCAGGGGGCGTGACGAGCAGTACTTC | CASSVGGRGRDEQYF
TRBJ2-1 | TRBV10-3 | . | . | TGTGCCATCGGCGAGACCCAATCTTCGTATGAGCAGTTCTTC | CAIGETQSSYEQFF
TRBJ1-3 | TRBV9 | few | TRBD1 | TGTGCCAGCAGCCCCAGAGGGGGCCCGCGCTCTGGAAACACCATATATTTT | CASSPRGGPRSGNTIYF
TRBJ2-2 | TRBV13 | . | TRBD1 | TGTGCCAGCAGCCCGACAGGACAGGGGTTAGACACCGGGGAGCTGTTTTTT | CASSPTGQGLDTGELFF
TRBJ1-4 | TRBV4-3 | many | . | TGCGCCAGCAGCCAAGGGGCAGGGGAGTATGAAAAACTGTTTTTT | CASSQGAGEYEKLFF
TRBJ2-3 | TRBV12-3/TRBV12-4 | few | . | TGTGCCAGCAGTTTGTCGAGGGGTACGCAGTATTTT | CASSLSRGTQYF
TRBJ2-7 | TRBV10-2 | many | . | TGCGCCAGCAGCGGACAGTCCTACGAGCAGTACTTC | CASSGQSYEQYF
TRBJ1-1 | TRBV20-1 | many | . | TGCAGTGCTCGAATCACTGAAGCTTTCTTT | CSARITEAFF
TRBJ2-5 | TRBV9 | few | . | TGTGCCAGCAGCGTAGATCGGTCAGAGACCCAGTACTTC | CASSVDRSETQYF
TRBJ2-3 | TRBV5-1 | . | . | TGCGCCAGCAGCTTGGAGCCCGGGGCCCCCACAGATACGCAGTATTTT | CASSLEPGAPTDTQYF
TRBJ2-3 | TRBV20-1 | many | . | TGCAGTGCAAGGGACACCCCTAGCACAGATACGCAGTATTTT | CSARDTPSTDTQYF
TRBJ1-2 | TRBV30 | many | . | TGTGCCTGGAGTCCCAGGGGACGGCCTTATGGCTACACCTTC | CAWSPRGRPYGYTF
TRBJ1-2 | TRBV7-9 | . | TRBD1 | TGTGCCAGCAGCTTGCCAGGGGGTATCTATGGCTACACCTTC | CASSLPGGIYGYTF
TRBJ2-5 | TRBV25-1 | . | . | TGTGCCAGCAGTGAAGAGGGTTTCCCAGAGATCCAGTACTTC | CASSEEGFPEIQYF
TRBJ2-3 | TRBV5-1 | few | TRBD1 | TGCGCCAGCCGATGGGGACAGGAACGCACAGATACGCAGTATTTT | CASRWGQERTDTQYF
TRBJ2-3 | TRBV29-1 | . | . | TGCAGCGTTGTGATGGGGGGTAGCACAGATACGCAGTATTTT | CSVVMGGSTDTQYF
TRBJ1-2 | TRBV20-1 | . | . | TGCAGTGCTAGATTGGGAGGCAGGGACTATGGCTACACCTTC | CSARLGGRDYGYTF
TRBJ1-5 | TRBV7-2 | . | . | TGTGCCAGCAGCTTAGAAATTGGCAGGCGGAATCAGCCCCAGCATTTT | CASSLEIGRRNQPQHF
TRBJ2-3 | TRBV5-1 | . | . | TGCGCCAGCAGCCCGGACAGCACCACAGATACGCAGTATTTT | CASSPDSTTDTQYF
TRBJ2-7 | TRBV4-3 | . | TRBD1 | TGCGCCAGCAGCCAAGAAGGGACAGGCGATTACGAGCAGTACTTC | CASSQEGTGDYEQYF
TRBJ2-2 | TRBV7-7 | many | . | TGTGCCAGCAAGGGCAGGGCCGGGGAGCTGTTTTTT | CASKGRAGELFF
TRBJ2-2 | TRBV7-7 | few | . | TGTGCCAGCAGCCCCGACATGAACACCGGGGAGCTGTTTTTT | CASSPDMNTGELFF
TRBJ1-3 | TRBV12-3/TRBV12-4 | . | . | TGTGCCAGCAGTTTAGCTTCGACTAGCTCCTCTGGAAACACCATATATTTT | CASSLASTSSSGNTIYF
TRBJ2-1 | TRBV29-1 | many | . | TGCAGCGTGGGACACCTGAACAATGAGCAGTTCTTC | CSVGHLNNEQFF